The 8 T cell receptor beta chains below all came from one sample that was sequenced in a study of cytotoxic CD8 clonotypes in ibrutinib-treated CLL. This table comes from immunoSEQ multiplex PCR, and its TCRdb copy is limited to in-frame clones, with some not included. The sample consists of several thousand clones, approximately 80% of them appearing once. Sequencing was performed on PBMCs, taken before ibrutinib treatment. All receptors derive from a human donor with chronic lymphocytic leukemia.

J is TRBJ2-4 and V is TRBV5-5; 10 bases line up with TRBD1. Germline-derived CDR1 and CDR2 are SGHKS and YYEKEE (reference sequence). V lost 2 bases, J lost 3 bases, and 11 bases stayed unmatched. CDR3 size: 18 residues. The DNA of the CDR3 is TGTGCCAGCAGCTTAGGGACAGGGGTCCCTATTGGCAAAAACATTCAGTACTTC. It encodes CASSLGTGVPIGKNIQYF.

This chain joins TRBV5-4 and TRBJ1-2; 9 positions agree with TRBD1. After removal of 2 bases from V and 4 bases from J, the junction contained 6 bases not matched to a gene. Germline values: CDR1 SGHNT, CDR2 YYREEE (reference sequence). The CDR3 has 15 residues. The CDR3 coding sequence is TGTGCCAGCAGCTTCGTACAGGGGGCTGTCTATGGCTACACCTTC. Its translation: CASSFVQGAVYGYTF.

The CDR3 protein is CASSPGQPQHF. As DNA, the CDR3 is TGTGCCAGCTCACCAGGCCAGCCCCAGCATTTT. The V gene is TRBV18, the J gene TRBJ1-5; D is unresolved. The CDR3 spans 11 residues. V shed 2 bases and J shed 7 bases, with 3 bases lying between them. Germline V CDR1 and CDR2: KGHSH, LQKENI.

This clone has just a few counts. CDR3 sequence: CASSRGQTDGELFF. The CDR3 DNA follows: TGTGCCAGCAGCCGAGGACAGACCGACGGGGAGCTGTTTTTT. This rearrangement joins TRBV5-5 to TRBJ2-2; maybe TRBD1 (6 bases). Per germline, CDR1 SGHKS and CDR2 YYEKEE (reference sequence). This CDR3 has 14 amino acids. V shed 4 bases and J shed 7 bases, with 14 bases lying between them.

The V and J genes are TRBV19 and TRBJ2-1; the D is unclear. V lost 5 bases, J lost 2 bases, and 10 bases lay in between. Per germline, CDR1 LNHDA and CDR2 SQIVND (reference sequence). This CDR3 is built from 14 residues. As DNA, the CDR3 is TGTGCCAGTAGTCGGGCGACGACCTACAATGAGCAGTTCTTC. Translation gives CASSRATTYNEQFF.

The chain has TRBV9 and TRBJ2-3; 8 positions match TRBD1. This CDR3 is built from 14 residues. Per germline, CDR1 SGDLS and CDR2 YYNGEE. Germline trimming cut 4 bases from V and 4 bases from J; bases unmatched to any gene: 5. CDR3 nucleotide sequence: TGTGCCAGCAGCAGAGGACAGGGCCCAGATACGCAGTATTTT. This encodes CASSRGQGPDTQYF.

The chain uses TRBV19 and TRBJ2-6, with unresolved D. This CDR3 comprises 16 residues. Germline assignment: CDR1 LNHDA and CDR2 SQIVND (reference sequence). Trimming left V 1 base short and J 1 base short, with 8 bases between. DNA of the CDR3: TGTGCCAGTAGTATAGCCGCCCAGTCTGGGGCCAACGTCCTGACTTTC. Amino acids: CASSIAAQSGANVLTF.

The V gene is TRBV5-6, the J gene TRBJ1-5; D perhaps matches TRBD1 (5 bases). V was cut by 2 bases and J by 3 bases, with 9 bases left in between. The V gene's germline CDR1 is SGHDT and CDR2 YYEEEE. The CDR3 is 14 residues long. CDR3 residues: CASSLRDFNQPQHF. The CDR3 DNA is TGTGCCAGCAGCTTAAGGGACTTCAATCAGCCCCAGCATTTT. The variable domain in full, with the rest retrieved from reference TRBV5-6 and TRBJ1-5, is DAGVTQSPTHLIKTRGQQVTLRCSPKSGHDTVSWYQQALGQGPQFIFQYYEEEERQRGNFPDRFSGHQFPNYSSELNVNALLLGDSALYLCASSLRDFNQPQHFGDGTRLSIL.